This TCR beta chain comes out of a study of control samples from healthy donors and cancer patients. Trimming cost V 0 bases and J 3 bases, with 12 bases left between them. The CDR3 runs to 15 residues. In germline, CDR1 is SGHDT, CDR2 YYEEEE. Libraries were prepared by immunoSEQ multiplex PCR; TCRdb keeps only in-frame clonotypes and omits some of them. The sample shows 90,000 to 110,000 clones, around nine tenths of them seen only once. The sequence was obtained from a human donor in good health. The donor label of this sample is uncertain. The source material was blood. This chain uses TRBV5-6 with TRBJ1-1; D perhaps matches TRBD1 (6 bases). The CDR3 is CASSLVGGQDTEAFF. Here the CDR3 DNA reads TGTGCCAGCAGCTTGGTTGGGGGGCAGGACACTGAAGCTTTCTTT.